This TCR beta chain was obtained from a study of T cell changes during pregnancy in multiple sclerosis. Data came from immunoSEQ multiplex PCR; TCRdb stores just in-frame clones and leaves some out. The sample lists about 47,000 clones, 93% seen once, with around 1.9% in the top ten. Germline V lookup: CDR1 SGHTA, CDR2 FQGNSA. The CDR3 is made up of 14 amino acids. V lost 3 bases and J 4 bases, leaving 12 bases between the germline ends. Sequencing used peripheral blood, obtained in the second trimester of pregnancy. The rearrangement uses TRBV7-2 and TRBJ1-1; unclear D gene. This clonotype was sampled from a female donor with multiple sclerosis, enrolled in a pregnancy study. The CDR3 nucleotides are TGTGCCAGCAGCTTGCAGGTTATCAGCACTGAAGCTTTCTTT. This encodes CASSLQVISTEAFF.